The TCR beta chain under discussion was sequenced for a study of early stage breast cancer tumors. Study-wide background: Of around 15 invasive breast tumors, more than nine were hormone receptor-positive, HER2-negative. Average read coverage per sample was around 10-fold.

CDR3 size: 13 residues. Study results and limitations: Most shared enriched TCRB sequences were commonly generated ones.

About this clone: Its target is unknown.

Clones were sequenced by immunoSEQ multiplex PCR, and TCRdb holds only the in-frame ones, with some missing. The sample has approximately 70,000 clones, 75% to 90% seen once. Source material: blood. This chain connects TRBV1 to TRBJ2-5; the table names TRBD1, a call not compared with the DNA. TRBV1 corresponds to a pseudogene. This TCR was sampled from a person aged 35 to 50 with breast cancer. CDR3 region: CTRGQGILETQYF. The CDR3 DNA sequence: TGCACCCGTGGACAGGGCATTCTAGAGACCCAGTACTTC.